One and the same sample provided the 4 T cell receptor beta chains below, sequenced in a study of CXCR3-negative and CXCR3-positive naive CD8 T cells. Carrying UMI labels, the TRB cDNA libraries were prepared through 5' RACE. TCRdb re-called the 5' RACE reads and shows each CDR3 protein once, DNA omitted. In total, the table holds roughly 40,000 distinct CDR3 sequences. Sequenced input: memory CD8+ T cells from blood. The receptors stem from a human donor in good health. Some clones in this sample may be carry-over from other donors' samples.

V usage is TRBV20-1 and J usage is TRBJ1-2. In germline, CDR1 is DFQATT, CDR2 SNEGSKA (reference sequence). The CDR3 extends over 13 amino acids. The CDR3 reads CSARPYTDYGYTF.

The rearrangement links TRBV27 to TRBJ1-1. Germline CDR1 is MNHEY and CDR2 is SMNVEV (reference sequence). CDR3 length: 14 residues. The CDR3 protein is CASSFNTDAAEAFF.

The rearrangement joins TRBV9 to TRBJ2-7; TCRdb indicates TRBD1, and absent DNA this call remains unverified. Germline CDR1 is SGDLS and CDR2 is YYNGEE. This CDR3 comprises 14 residues. The CDR3 region is CASSIGTESYEQYF.

The chain couples TRBV6-2 or TRBV6-3 to TRBJ1-1. CDR3 length: 14 residues. Germline V CDR1 and CDR2: MNHEY, SVGEGT. CDR3 loop: CASSYQDRNTEAFF.